This T cell receptor (beta chain) appears in the sequencing data of a study of T cells in localized non-small cell lung cancer. Study outcomes and limitations: Within adjacent lung there appeared a median about 54 of the top 100 tumor clones.

Libraries were prepared by immunoSEQ multiplex PCR; TCRdb keeps only in-frame clonotypes and omits some of them. The data show about 24,000 clones, more than 75% seen once. With 8 bases clipped from V and 0 bases from J, the junction kept 5 bases outside the gene matches. This CDR3 contains 15 residues. CDR1 is MNHNS and CDR2 is SASEGT in the germline V gene. This clone is a singleton in its sample. The antigen is not known. Sequencing used peripheral blood, obtained before any cancer treatment. The chain couples TRBV6-1 to TRBJ2-5, with 11 nucleotides matching TRBD2. This TCR was recovered from an older male donor with stage I squamous cell lung carcinoma. This CDR3 reads CASGVAGGNQETQYF. The CDR3 DNA reads TGTGCCAGCGGCGTAGCGGGGGGGAACCAAGAGACCCAGTACTTC.